These 4 T cell receptor beta chains were sequenced from one sample in a study of beta chain features in type 1 diabetes. The study, taken as a whole, reports: TCRB CDR3 length was moderately but significantly reduced in all four CD4+ subsets of Type 1 diabetes patients.

These receptors' antigens are unknown. All of the isolated RNA was reverse transcribed, so expressed TCRB transcripts were sequenced. Clones were read by immunoSEQ multiplex PCR, and TCRdb kept only the in-frame ones, dropping some. This table holds around 160,000 clones, about 63% found once. The sequencing sample was made of naive CD4+ T cells from blood. The receptors originated from a man aged 30-40 years with type 1 diabetes.

The chain recombines TRBV7-8 with TRBJ1-4; 8 nucleotides agree with TRBD1. CDR3 length: 18 residues. CDR1 and CDR2 from the germline V gene are SGHVS and FQNEAQ. J lost 5 bases, V lost 2 bases, and 13 bases had no gene match. The CDR3: CASSLSRTLRDRNEKLFF. The CDR3, as DNA: TGTGCCAGCAGCTTATCCCGGACGCTTAGGGACAGGAATGAAAAACTGTTTTTT.

V is TRBV7-2 and J is TRBJ2-7; TRBD1 aligns across 7 bases. Germline loops: CDR1 SGHTA, CDR2 FQGNSA. This CDR3 contains 12 residues. With V trimmed by 9 bases and J by 7 bases, 9 bases remained unmatched. CDR3 DNA: TGTGCCAGTAAGGCAGGGGGTGAAGAGCAGTACTTC. Protein sequence: CASKAGGEEQYF.

This chain uses TRBV2 with TRBJ2-7; D is ambiguous. The CDR3 length is 11 residues. V gave up 5 bases and J gave up 4 bases, with 6 bases separating them. Germline V gene sequence: CDR1 SNHLY, CDR2 FYNNEI. The CDR3 spells CASSPFYEQYF. DNA for the CDR3: TGTGCCAGCAGTCCTTTTTACGAGCAGTACTTC.

The chain joins TRBV9 to TRBJ2-3; 10 bases align to TRBD1. Germline-derived CDR1 and CDR2 are SGDLS and YYNGEE. The CDR3 is 18 residues long. J lost 5 bases, V lost 4 bases, and 16 bases had no gene match. The CDR3 DNA follows: TGTGCCAGCAGCCCCCTTTCCGGGTGGGGACAGGGGAAAGATACGCAGTATTTT. The encoded protein is CASSPLSGWGQGKDTQYF.